This paragraph covers one T cell receptor beta chain sequence. This entry belongs to a study of blood T cell repertoires in COVID-19. Background on the study: Researchers got acute and convalescent COVID-19 samples from the United States, Italy and Spain. From T cells, B-cell-depleted T cells, or PBMCs came the material, which was cDNA or gDNA.

Per the original methods: It was from reference gene primer amplification that nucleated cell counts were estimated. Generated by immunoSEQ multiplex PCR, the TCRdb table keeps only in-frame clones and is missing some. V and J calls and clone size are as listed in that table; D and trimming were resolved from the DNA. This table holds 150,000 or so clones, approximately 87% found once. Germline CDR1 and CDR2: MDHEN and SYDVKM. V gave up 6 bases and J gave up 1 base; unmatched junction bases: 4. This CDR3 has 16 residues. Recovered status in Cohort 3 required two negative PCRs, clearance, or symptom resolution.

Sequences were obtained from PBMCs or T cells enriched from blood (not recorded which). The TCR comes from a woman aged 50 to 60 who had recovered from COVID-19. This chain joins TRBV28 and TRBJ2-3; TRBD2 aligns across 13 bases. CDR3 sequence: CASSTGLAGGTDTQYF. The CDR3 region has the DNA TGTGCCAGCAGCACCGGACTAGCGGGAGGCACAGATACGCAGTATTTT.